The clone carrying this T cell receptor (beta chain) came up once. The data stem from a study of shared clonotypes between healthy human individuals. CD4+ cell separation produced CD45RA+ naive and CD45RA-negative memory subsets. Generated by immunoSEQ multiplex PCR, the TCRdb table keeps only in-frame clones and is missing some. The sample records over 950,000 clones, 70% to 85% being singletons. Germline V gene lookup returns CDR1 SGHTA and CDR2 FQGNSA. V was pared by 5 bases and J by 4 bases, with 2 bases of the junction left unmatched. The CDR3 sequence is 14 residues long. Sequenced sample: memory CD4+ T cells from PBMCs. This sample's subset: CD45RA-negative fraction. The receptor was derived from a man aged 18-30 years in good health. Some clones in this sample may be carry-over from other donors' samples. V usage is TRBV7-2 and J usage is TRBJ2-3; 11 nucleotides agree with TRBD2. CDR3 sequence reads: CASSRGLAADTQYF. The CDR3 coding sequence is TGTGCCAGCAGCCGGGGACTAGCGGCAGATACGCAGTATTTT.